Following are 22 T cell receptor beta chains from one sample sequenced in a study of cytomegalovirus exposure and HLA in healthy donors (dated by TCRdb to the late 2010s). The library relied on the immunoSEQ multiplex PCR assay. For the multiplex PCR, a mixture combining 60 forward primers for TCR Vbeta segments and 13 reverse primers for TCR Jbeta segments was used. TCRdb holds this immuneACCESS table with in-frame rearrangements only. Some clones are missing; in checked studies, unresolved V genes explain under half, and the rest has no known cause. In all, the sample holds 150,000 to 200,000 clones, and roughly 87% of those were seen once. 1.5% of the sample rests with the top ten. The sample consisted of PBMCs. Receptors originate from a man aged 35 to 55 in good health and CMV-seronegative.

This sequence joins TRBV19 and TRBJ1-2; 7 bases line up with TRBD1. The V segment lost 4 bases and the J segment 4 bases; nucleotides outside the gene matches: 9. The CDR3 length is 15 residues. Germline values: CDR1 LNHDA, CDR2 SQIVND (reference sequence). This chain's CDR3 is CASSTGQSDFYGYTF. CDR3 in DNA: TGTGCCAGTAGTACGGGACAGAGTGACTTCTATGGCTACACCTTC.

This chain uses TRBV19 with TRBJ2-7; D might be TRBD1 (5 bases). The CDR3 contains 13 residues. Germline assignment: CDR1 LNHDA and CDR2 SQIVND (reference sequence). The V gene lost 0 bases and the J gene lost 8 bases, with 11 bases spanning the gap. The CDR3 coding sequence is TGTGCCAGTAGTATAGATCCAACAGGACAGCAGTACTTC. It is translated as CASSIDPTGQQYF.

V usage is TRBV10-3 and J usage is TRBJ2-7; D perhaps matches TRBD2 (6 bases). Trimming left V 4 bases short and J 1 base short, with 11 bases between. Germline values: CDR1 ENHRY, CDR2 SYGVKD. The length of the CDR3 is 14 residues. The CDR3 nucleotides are TGTGCCATCAGTGTCAGTCGGGGGTCCTACGAGCAGTACTTC. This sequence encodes CAISVSRGSYEQYF.

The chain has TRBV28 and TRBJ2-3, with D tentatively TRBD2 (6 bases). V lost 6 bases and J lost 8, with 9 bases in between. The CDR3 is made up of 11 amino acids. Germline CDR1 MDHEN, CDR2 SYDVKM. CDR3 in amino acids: CASSLTSTQYF. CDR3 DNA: TGTGCCAGCAGCTTGACTAGTACGCAGTATTTT.

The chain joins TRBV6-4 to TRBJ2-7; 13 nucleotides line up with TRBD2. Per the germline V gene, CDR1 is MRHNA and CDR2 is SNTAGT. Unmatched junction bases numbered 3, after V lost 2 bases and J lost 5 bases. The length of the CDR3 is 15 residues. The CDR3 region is CASSDTSGRANEQYF. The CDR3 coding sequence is TGTGCCAGCAGTGACACTAGCGGGAGGGCCAACGAGCAGTACTTC.

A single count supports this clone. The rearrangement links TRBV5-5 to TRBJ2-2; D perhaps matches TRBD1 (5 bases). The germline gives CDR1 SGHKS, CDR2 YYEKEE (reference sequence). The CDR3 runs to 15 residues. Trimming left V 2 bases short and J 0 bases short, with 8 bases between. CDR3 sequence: CASSFTGSNTGELFF. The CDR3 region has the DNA TGTGCCAGCAGCTTTACAGGTTCGAACACCGGGGAGCTGTTTTTT.

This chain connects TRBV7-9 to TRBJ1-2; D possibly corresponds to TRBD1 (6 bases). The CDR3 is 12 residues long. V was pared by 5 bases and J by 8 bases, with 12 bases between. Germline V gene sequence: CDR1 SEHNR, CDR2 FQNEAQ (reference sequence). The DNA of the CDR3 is TGTGCCAGCAGCATCCAGGGGTGGGGCTACACCTTC. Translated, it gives CASSIQGWGYTF.

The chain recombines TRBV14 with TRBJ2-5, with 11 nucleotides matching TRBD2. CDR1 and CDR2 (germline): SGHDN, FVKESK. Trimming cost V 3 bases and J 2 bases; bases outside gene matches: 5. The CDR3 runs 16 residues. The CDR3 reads CASSQRLAGGQETQYF. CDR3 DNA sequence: TGTGCCAGCAGCCAGCGGCTAGCGGGGGGACAAGAGACCCAGTACTTC.

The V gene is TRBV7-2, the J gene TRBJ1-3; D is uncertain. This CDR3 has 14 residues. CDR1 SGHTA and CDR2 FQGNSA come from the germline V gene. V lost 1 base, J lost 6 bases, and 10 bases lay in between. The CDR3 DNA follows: TGTGCCAGCAGCTTAGGCAACGGACTAAACACCATATATTTT. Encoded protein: CASSLGNGLNTIYF.

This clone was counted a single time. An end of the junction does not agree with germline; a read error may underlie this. CDR3 in amino acids: CATTPELAPNTGELFF. The CDR3 DNA reads TGCGCCACCACCCCTGAACTAGCGCCGAATACCGGGGAGCTGTTTTTT. The chain couples TRBV5-1 to TRBJ2-2; 7 bases are shared with TRBD2. The CDR3 is made up of 16 amino acids. CDR1 and CDR2 from the germline V gene are SGHRS and YFSETQ.

CDR3: CASRPFAPGLYGYTF. As DNA, the CDR3 is TGTGCCAGCAGGCCCTTTGCTCCAGGCCTCTATGGCTACACCTTC. The rearrangement joins TRBV6-5 to TRBJ1-2; D is unresolved. CDR1 is MNHEY and CDR2 is SVGAGI in the germline V gene. V was trimmed by 6 bases and J by 4 bases, leaving 18 bases between them. CDR3 length equals 15 residues.

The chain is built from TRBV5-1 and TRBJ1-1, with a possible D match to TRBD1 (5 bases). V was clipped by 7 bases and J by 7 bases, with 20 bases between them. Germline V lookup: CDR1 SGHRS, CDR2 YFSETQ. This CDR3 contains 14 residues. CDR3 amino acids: CASLPQVAGDEAFF. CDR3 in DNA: TGCGCCAGCTTACCACAGGTCGCGGGGGATGAAGCTTTCTTT.

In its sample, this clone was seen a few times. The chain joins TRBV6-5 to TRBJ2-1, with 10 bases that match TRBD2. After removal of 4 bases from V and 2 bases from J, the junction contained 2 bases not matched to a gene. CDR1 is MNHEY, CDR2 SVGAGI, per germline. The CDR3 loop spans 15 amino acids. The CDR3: CASSSLAGTYNEQFF. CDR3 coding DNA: TGTGCCAGCAGTTCACTAGCGGGGACCTACAATGAGCAGTTCTTC.

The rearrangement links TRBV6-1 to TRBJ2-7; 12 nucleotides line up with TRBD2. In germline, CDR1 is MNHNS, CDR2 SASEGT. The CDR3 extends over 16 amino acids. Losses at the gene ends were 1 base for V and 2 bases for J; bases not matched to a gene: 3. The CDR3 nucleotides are TGTGCCAGCAGTGAAGGGTGGACTAGCGGGACCTACGAGCAGTACTTC. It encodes CASSEGWTSGTYEQYF.

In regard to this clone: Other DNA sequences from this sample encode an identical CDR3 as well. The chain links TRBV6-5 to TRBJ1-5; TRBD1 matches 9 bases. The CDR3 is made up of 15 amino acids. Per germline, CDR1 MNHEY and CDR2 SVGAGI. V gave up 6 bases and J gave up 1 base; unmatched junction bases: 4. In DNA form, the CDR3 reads TGTGCCAGCAGCCCGGACAGGGGAAGCAATCAGCCCCAGCATTTT. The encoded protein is CASSPDRGSNQPQHF.

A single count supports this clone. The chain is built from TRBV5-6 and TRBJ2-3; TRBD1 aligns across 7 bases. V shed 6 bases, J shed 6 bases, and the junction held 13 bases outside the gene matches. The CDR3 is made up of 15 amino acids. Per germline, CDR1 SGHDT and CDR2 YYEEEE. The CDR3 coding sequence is TGTGCCAGCATCTGGTTGAAGGGGGCGGCGGATACGCAGTATTTT. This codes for CASIWLKGAADTQYF.

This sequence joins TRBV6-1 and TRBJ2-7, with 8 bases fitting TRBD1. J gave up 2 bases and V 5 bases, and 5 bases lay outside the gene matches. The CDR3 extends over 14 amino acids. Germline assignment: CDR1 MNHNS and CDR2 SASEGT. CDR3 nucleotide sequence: TGTGCCAGCAGTACCCAGGGGGCCACCTACGAGCAGTACTTC. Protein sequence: CASSTQGATYEQYF.

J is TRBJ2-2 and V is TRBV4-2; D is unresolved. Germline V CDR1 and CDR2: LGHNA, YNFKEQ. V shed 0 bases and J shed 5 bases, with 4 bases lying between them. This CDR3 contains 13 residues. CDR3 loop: CASSQDLTGELFF. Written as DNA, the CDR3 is TGTGCCAGCAGCCAAGATCTAACCGGGGAGCTGTTTTTT.

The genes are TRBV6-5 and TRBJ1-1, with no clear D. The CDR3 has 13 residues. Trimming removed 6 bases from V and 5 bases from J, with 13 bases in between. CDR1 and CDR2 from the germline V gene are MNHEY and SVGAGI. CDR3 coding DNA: TGTGCCAGCAGCAGCGGCCGTCGGACTGAAGCTTTCTTT. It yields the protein CASSSGRRTEAFF.

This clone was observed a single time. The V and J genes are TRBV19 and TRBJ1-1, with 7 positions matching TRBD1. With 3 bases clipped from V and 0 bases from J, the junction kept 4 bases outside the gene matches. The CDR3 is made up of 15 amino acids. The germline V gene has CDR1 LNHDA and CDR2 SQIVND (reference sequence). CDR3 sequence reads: CASSITGTVNTEAFF. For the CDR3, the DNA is TGTGCCAGTAGTATCACCGGGACAGTGAACACTGAAGCTTTCTTT.

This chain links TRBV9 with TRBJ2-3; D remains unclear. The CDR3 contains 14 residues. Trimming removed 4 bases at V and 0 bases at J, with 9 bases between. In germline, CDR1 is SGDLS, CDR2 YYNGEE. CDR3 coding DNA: TGTGCCAGCAGCCCCCCGGGTAGCACAGATACGCAGTATTTT. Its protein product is CASSPPGSTDTQYF.

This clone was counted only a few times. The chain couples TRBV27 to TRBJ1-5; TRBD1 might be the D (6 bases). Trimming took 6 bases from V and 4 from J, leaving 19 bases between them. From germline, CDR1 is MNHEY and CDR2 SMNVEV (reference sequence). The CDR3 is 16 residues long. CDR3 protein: CASRSLNQGRNQPQHF. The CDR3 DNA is TGTGCCAGCAGATCGCTGAATCAGGGGCGAAATCAGCCCCAGCATTTT.